This T cell receptor (beta chain) was captured by sequencing in a study of blood T cell repertoires in COVID-19. The CDR3 sequence is 14 residues long. V was shortened by 4 bases and J by 1 base, with 12 bases between the two germline ends. Germline CDR1 is SQVTM and CDR2 is ANQGSEA. Method: immunoSEQ multiplex PCR; TCRdb's copy keeps in-frame clones and lacks some. The sample records roughly 120,000 clones, 80% to 95% being singletons. Recruited during active infection, patients (from Seattle) were subsequently followed longitudinally. This TCR derives from a man aged 50 to 60 with COVID-19, enrolled during active disease. The sequencing input was peripheral blood. The chain employs TRBV29-1 and TRBJ2-3, with D possibly being TRBD1 (6 bases). The CDR3 DNA reads TGCAGCGTTGGTGTGGCAGGGGGCACAGATACGCAGTATTTT. The encoded protein is CSVGVAGGTDTQYF.